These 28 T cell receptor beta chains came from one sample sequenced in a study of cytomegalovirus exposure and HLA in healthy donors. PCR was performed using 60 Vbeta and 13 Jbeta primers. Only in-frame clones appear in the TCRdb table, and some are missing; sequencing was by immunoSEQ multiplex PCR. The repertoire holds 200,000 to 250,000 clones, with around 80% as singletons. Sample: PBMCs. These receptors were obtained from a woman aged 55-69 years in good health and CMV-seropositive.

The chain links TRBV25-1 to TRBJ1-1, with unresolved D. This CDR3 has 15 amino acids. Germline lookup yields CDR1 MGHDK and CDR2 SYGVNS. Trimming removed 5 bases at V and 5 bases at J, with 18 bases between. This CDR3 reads CASSKGAWAGTEAFF. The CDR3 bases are TGTGCCAGCAGTAAAGGTGCGTGGGCGGGGACTGAAGCTTTCTTT.

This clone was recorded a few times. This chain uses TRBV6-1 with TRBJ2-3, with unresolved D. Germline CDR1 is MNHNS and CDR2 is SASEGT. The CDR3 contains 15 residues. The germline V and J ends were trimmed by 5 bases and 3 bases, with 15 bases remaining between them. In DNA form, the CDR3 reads TGTGCCAGCAGTCGTGAGGCACTGCGGACAGATACGCAGTATTTT. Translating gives CASSREALRTDTQYF.

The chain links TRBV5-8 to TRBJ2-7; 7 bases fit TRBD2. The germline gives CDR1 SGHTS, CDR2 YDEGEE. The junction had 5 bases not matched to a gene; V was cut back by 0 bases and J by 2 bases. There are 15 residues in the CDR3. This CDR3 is CASSLGGGHPYEQYF. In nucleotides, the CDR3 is TGTGCCAGCAGCTTGGGGGGAGGGCACCCCTACGAGCAGTACTTC.

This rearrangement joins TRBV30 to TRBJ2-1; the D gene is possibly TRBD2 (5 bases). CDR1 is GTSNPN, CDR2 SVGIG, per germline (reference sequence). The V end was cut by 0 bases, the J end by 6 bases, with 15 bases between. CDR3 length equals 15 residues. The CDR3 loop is CAWSVGGSSVNEQFF. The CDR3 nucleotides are TGTGCCTGGAGTGTAGGTGGGAGCTCGGTCAATGAGCAGTTCTTC.

The CDR3 protein is CASSRASGAWDEQFF. The CDR3 region has the DNA TGTGCCAGCAGCCGAGCTAGCGGGGCCTGGGATGAGCAGTTCTTC. The chain joins TRBV6-5 to TRBJ2-1, with TRBD2 matching 9 bases. The V gene end was trimmed by 6 bases and the J gene end by 8 bases; junction bases not matched to a gene: 11. The CDR3 is 15 residues long. Germline V gives CDR1 MNHEY, CDR2 SVGAGI.

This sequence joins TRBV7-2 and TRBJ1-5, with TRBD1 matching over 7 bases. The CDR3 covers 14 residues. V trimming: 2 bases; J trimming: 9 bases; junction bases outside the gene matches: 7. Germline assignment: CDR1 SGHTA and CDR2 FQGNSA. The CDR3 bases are TGTGCCAGCAGCTTATTACAGGGGAGCAGGCCCCAGCATTTT. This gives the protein CASSLLQGSRPQHF.

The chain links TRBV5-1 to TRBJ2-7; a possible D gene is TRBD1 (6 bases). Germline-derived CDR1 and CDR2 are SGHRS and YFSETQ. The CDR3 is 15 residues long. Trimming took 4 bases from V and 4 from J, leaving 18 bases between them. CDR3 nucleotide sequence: TGCGCCAGCAGCGTATCCGGGACAACCTCATACGAGCAGTACTTC. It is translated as CASSVSGTTSYEQYF.

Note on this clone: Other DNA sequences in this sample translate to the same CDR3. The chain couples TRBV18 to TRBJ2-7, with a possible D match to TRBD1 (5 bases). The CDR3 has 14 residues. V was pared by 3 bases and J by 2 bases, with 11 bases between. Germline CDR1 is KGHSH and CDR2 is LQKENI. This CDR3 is CASSPPAGTYEQYF. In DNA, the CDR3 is TGTGCCAGCTCACCTCCGGCAGGGACCTACGAGCAGTACTTC.

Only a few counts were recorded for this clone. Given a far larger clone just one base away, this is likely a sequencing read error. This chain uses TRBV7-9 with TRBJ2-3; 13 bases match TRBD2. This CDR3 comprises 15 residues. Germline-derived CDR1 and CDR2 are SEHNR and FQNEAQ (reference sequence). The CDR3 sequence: CSSSRLAGGQDTQYF. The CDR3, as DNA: TGTTCCAGCAGCCGACTAGCGGGGGGCCAGGATACGCAGTATTTT. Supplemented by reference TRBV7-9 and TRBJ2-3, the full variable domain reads DTGVSQNPRHKITKRGQNVTFRCDPISEHNRLYWYRQTLGQGPEFLTYFQNEAQLEKSRLLSDRFSAERPKGSFSTLEIQRTEQGDSAMYLCSSSRLAGGQDTQYFGPGTRLTVL.

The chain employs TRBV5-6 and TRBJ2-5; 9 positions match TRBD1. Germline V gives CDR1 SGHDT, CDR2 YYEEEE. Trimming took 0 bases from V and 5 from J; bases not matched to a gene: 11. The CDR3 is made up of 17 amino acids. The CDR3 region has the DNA TGTGCCAGCAGCTTGGTTGGACAGGGGTTATTACGGGAGACCCAGTACTTC. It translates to CASSLVGQGLLRETQYF.

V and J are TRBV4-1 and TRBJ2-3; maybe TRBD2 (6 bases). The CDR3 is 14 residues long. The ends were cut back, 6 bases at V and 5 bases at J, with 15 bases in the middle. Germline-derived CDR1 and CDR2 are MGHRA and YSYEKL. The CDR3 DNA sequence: TGCGCCAGCAGGTCCGGTGGAGCGGGAGATACGCAGTATTTT. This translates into CASRSGGAGDTQYF.

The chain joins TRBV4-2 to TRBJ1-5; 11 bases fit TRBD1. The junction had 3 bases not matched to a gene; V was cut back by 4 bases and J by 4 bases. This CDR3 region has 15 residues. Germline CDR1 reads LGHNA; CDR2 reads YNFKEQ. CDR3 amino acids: CASSLGTGGNQPQHF. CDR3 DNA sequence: TGTGCCAGCAGCCTAGGGACAGGGGGTAATCAGCCCCAGCATTTT.

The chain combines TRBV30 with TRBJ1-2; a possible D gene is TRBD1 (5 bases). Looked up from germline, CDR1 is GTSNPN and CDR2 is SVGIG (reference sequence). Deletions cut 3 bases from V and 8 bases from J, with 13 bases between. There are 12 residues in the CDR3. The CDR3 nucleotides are TGTGCCTGGAGATTGGAAGGGGAAGGCTACACCTTC. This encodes CAWRLEGEGYTF.

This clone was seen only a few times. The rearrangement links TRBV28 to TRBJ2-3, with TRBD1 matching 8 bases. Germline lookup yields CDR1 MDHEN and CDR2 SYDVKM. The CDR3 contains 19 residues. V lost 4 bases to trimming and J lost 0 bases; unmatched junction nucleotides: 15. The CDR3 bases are TGTGCCAGCAGTTCCCGGACAGGGAGGAAAGGCGTTAGCACAGATACGCAGTATTTT. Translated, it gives CASSSRTGRKGVSTDTQYF.

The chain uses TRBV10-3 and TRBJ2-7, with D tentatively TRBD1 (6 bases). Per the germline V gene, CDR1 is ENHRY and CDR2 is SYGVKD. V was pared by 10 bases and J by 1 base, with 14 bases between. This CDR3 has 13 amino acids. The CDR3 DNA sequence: TGTGCCACCCTGACAGGCACATCCTACGAGCAGTACTTC. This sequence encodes CATLTGTSYEQYF.

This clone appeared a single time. The CDR3 protein is CASSLGGNAVGTQYF. As DNA, the CDR3 is TGTGCCAGCAGCTTAGGCGGGAATGCGGTAGGGACCCAGTACTTC. The rearrangement uses TRBV13 and TRBJ2-5; a possible D gene is TRBD2 (5 bases). V was pared by 0 bases and J by 7 bases, with 15 bases between. The CDR3 is made up of 15 amino acids. Per germline, CDR1 PRHDT and CDR2 FYEKMQ (reference sequence).

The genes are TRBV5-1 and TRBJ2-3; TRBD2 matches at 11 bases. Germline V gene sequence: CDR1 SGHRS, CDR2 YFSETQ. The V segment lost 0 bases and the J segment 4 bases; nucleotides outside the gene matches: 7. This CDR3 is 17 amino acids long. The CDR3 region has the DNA TGCGCCAGCAGCTTGGGTTTGACTAGCGGGGTAGCAGATACGCAGTATTTT. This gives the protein CASSLGLTSGVADTQYF.

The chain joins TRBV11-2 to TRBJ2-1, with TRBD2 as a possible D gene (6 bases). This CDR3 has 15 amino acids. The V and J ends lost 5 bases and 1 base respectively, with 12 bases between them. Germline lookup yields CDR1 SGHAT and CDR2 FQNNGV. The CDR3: CASSPAGGSYNEQFF. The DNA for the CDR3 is TGTGCCAGCAGCCCAGCGGGTGGTTCCTACAATGAGCAGTTCTTC.

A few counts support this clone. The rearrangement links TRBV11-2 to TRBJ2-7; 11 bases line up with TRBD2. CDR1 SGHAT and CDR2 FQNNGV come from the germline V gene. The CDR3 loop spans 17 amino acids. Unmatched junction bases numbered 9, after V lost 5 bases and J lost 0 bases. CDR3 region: CASSRTSGGTSSYEQYF. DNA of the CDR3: TGTGCCAGCAGCCGTACTAGCGGGGGCACTAGCTCCTACGAGCAGTACTTC. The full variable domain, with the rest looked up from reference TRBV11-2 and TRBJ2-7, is EAGVAQSPRYKIIEKRQSVAFWCNPISGHATLYWYQQILGQGPKLLIQFQNNGVVDDSQLPKDRFSAERLKGVDSTLKIQPAKLEDSAVYLCASSRTSGGTSSYEQYFGPGTRLTVT.

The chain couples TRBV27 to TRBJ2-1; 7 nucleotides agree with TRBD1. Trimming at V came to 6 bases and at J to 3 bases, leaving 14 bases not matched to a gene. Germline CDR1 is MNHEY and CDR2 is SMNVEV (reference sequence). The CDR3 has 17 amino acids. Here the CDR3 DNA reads TGTGCCAGCAGACACACCCCGGGACAGAGACGCTACAATGAGCAGTTCTTC. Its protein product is CASRHTPGQRRYNEQFF.

The CDR3: CASSRDRGVGYEQYF. The CDR3, as DNA: TGTGCCAGCAGCAGGGACAGGGGGGTTGGCTACGAGCAGTACTTC. This chain joins TRBV5-4 and TRBJ2-7, with 11 bases matching TRBD1. Trimming cost V 4 bases and J 3 bases; bases outside gene matches: 6. The CDR3 length is 15 residues. Germline-derived CDR1 and CDR2 are SGHNT and YYREEE (reference sequence).

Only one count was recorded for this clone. The CDR3: CAWSGVAGFTDTQYF. CDR3 nucleotide sequence: TGTGCCTGGAGTGGGGTAGCGGGATTCACAGATACGCAGTATTTT. The chain recombines TRBV30 with TRBJ2-3; 8 bases fit TRBD2. This CDR3 has 15 residues. Germline CDR1 reads GTSNPN; CDR2 reads SVGIG (reference sequence). With V trimmed by 1 base and J by 2 bases, 5 bases remained unmatched.

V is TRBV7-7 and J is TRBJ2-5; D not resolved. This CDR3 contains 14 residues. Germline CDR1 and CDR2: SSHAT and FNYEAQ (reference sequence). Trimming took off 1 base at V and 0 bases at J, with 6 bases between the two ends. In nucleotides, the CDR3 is TGTGCCAGCAGCTTAGGGCCAAACCAAGAGACCCAGTACTTC. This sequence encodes CASSLGPNQETQYF.

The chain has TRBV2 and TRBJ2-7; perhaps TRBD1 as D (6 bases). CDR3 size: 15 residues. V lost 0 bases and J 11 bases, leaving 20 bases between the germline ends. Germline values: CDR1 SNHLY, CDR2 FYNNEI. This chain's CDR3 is CASSEAPIGSGAKYF. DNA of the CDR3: TGTGCCAGCAGTGAAGCGCCTATTGGTTCAGGGGCCAAGTACTTC.

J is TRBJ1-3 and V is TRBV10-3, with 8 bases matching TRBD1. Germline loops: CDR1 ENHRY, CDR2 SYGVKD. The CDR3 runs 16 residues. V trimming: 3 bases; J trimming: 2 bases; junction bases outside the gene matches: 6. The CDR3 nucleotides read TGTGCCATCAGTGAAGGAGGGACAGGCCCTGGAAACACCATATATTTT. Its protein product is CAISEGGTGPGNTIYF.

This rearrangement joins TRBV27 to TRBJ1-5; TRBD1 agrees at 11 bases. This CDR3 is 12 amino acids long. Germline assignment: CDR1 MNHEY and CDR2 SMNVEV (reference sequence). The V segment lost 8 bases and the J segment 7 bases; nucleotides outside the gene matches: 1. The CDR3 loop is CASGTGGQPQHF. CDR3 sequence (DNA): TGTGCCAGCGGGACAGGGGGGCAGCCCCAGCATTTT.

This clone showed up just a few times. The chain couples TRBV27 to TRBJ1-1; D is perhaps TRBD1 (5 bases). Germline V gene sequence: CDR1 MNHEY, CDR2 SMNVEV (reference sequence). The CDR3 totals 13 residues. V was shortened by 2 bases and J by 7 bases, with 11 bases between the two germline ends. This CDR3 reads CASSLKLGGEAFF. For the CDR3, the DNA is TGTGCCAGCAGTTTAAAGCTGGGGGGTGAAGCTTTCTTT.

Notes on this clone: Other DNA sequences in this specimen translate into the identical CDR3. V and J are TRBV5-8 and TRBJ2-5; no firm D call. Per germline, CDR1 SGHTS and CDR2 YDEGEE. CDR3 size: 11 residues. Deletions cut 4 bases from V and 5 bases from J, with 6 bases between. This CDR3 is CASSPQETQYF. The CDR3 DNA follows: TGTGCCAGCAGCCCTCAGGAGACCCAGTACTTC.